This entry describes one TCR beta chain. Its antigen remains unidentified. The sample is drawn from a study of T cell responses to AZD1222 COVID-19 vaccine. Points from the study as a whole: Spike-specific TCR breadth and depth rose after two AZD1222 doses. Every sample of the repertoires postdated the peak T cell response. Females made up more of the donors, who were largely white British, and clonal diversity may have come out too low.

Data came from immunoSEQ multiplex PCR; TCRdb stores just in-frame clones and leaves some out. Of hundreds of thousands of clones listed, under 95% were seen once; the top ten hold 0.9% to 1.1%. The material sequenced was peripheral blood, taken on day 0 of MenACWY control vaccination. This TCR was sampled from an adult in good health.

The CDR3: CASSPADRGAFF. The CDR3, as DNA: TGTGCCAGCAGCCCGGCGGACAGGGGAGCTTTCTTT. The V and J genes are TRBV5-8 and TRBJ1-1; TRBD1 aligns across 9 bases. From germline, CDR1 is SGHTS and CDR2 YDEGEE. V shed 4 bases, J shed 10 bases, and the junction held 5 bases outside the gene matches. This CDR3 region has 12 residues.